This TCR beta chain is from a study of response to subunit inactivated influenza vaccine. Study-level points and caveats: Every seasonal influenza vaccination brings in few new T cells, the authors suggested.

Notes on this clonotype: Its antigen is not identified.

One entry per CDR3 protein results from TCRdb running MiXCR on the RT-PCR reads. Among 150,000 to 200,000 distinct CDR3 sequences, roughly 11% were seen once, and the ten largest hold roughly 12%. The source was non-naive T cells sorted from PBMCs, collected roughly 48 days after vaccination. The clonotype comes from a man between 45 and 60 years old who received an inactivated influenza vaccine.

CDR3 coding DNA: TGTGCCAGCACCTCAAGGATAAGCTCCTACGAGCAGTACTTC. Its protein product is CASTSRISSYEQYF. J is TRBJ2-7 and V is TRBV12-3 or TRBV12-4; D is unclear. V was shortened by 7 bases and J by 0 bases, with 13 bases between the two germline ends. The CDR3 consists of 14 residues.